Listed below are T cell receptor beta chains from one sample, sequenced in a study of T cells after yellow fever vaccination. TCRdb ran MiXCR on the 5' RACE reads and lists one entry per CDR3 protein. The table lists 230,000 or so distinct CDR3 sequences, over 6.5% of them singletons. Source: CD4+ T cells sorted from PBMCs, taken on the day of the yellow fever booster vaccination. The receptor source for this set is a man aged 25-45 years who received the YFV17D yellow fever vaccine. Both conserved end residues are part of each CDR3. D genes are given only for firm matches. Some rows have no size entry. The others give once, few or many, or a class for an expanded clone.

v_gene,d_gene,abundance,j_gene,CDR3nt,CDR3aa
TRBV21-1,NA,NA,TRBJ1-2,TGTGCCAGCAGCAAAGAAGTGGACAGAAAAGGCTACACCTTC,CASSKEVDRKGYTF
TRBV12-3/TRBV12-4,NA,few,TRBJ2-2,TGTGCCAGCAGTTTCGGAGTGAACACCGGGGAGCTGTTTTTT,CASSFGVNTGELFF
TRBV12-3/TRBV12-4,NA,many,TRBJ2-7,TGTGCCAGCAGTGTCTCCTACGAGCAGTACTTC,CASSVSYEQYF
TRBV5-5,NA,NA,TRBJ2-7,TGTGCCAGCAGCTTGTGGACTACCCCCTCCTACGAGCAGTACTTC,CASSLWTTPSYEQYF
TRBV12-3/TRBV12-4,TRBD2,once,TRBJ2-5,TGTGCCAGCAGTTTTCGGACTAGCGGGGAGAGACGGATGGAGACCCAGTACTTC,CASSFRTSGERRMETQYF
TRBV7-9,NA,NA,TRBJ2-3,TGTGCCAGCAGCTTATGGCAGGGGAGGAGCACAGATACGCAGTATTTT,CASSLWQGRSTDTQYF
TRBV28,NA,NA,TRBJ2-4,TGTGCCAGCCAACGGGCTCTGGTAGTCTCCAAAAACATTCAGTACTTC,CASQRALVVSKNIQYF
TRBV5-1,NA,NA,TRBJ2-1,TGCGCCAGCAGCTTCACCGGAGGGCCCTCGACCATATACAATGAGCAGTTCTTC,CASSFTGGPSTIYNEQFF
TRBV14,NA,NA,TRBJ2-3,TGTGCCAGCAGCCAAGATCTTGGGGATACGCAGTATTTT,CASSQDLGDTQYF
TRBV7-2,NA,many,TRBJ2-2,TGTGCCAGCAGCTTAGTGTTCCTCGGGGAGCTGTTTTTT,CASSLVFLGELFF
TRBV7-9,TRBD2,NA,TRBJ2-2,TGTGCCAGCAGCTCCGGGACTAGGCGCACCGGGGAGCTGTTTTTT,CASSSGTRRTGELFF
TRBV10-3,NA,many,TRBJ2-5,TGTGCCATCAGGGGGATTTTACAAGAGACCCAGTACTTC,CAIRGILQETQYF
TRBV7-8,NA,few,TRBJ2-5,TGTGCCAGCAGCCGACAGGAGGACGAGACCCAGTACTTC,CASSRQEDETQYF
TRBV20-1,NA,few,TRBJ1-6,TGCAGTGCTAGATCCAGTGGTCAGAGCTATAATTCACCCCTCCACTTT,CSARSSGQSYNSPLHF
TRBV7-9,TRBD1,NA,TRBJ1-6,TGTGCCAGCAGCTGGGACAGGGGACCCCTCCACTTT,CASSWDRGPLHF
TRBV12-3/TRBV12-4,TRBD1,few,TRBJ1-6,TGTGCCAGCAGTTTCACAGGGGGTAATTCACCCCTCCACTTT,CASSFTGGNSPLHF
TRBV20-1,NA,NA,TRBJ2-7,TGCAGTGCTAAAAGCGAGCTTGGAACCTACGAGCAGTACTTC,CSAKSELGTYEQYF
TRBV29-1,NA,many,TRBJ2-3,TGCAGCGCCGGGGGAGATACGCAGTATTTT,CSAGGDTQYF
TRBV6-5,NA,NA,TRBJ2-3,TGTGCCAGCAGTTACTCGAAGTACGGAGGCCTCACAGATACGCAGTATTTT,CASSYSKYGGLTDTQYF
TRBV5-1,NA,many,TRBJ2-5,TGTGCCAGCAGCTTAGTGGGGGAGACCCAGTACTTC,CASSLVGETQYF
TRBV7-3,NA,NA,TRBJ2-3,TGTGCCAGCAGCTTTGGAACCAGTAGTGATACGCAGTATTTT,CASSFGTSSDTQYF
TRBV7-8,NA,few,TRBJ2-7,TGTGCCAGCAGCCACGGACGGGCAACTTACGAGCAGTACTTC,CASSHGRATYEQYF
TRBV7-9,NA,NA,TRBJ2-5,TGTGCCAGCAGCCTTGGAGGACAAGAGACCAAGTACTTC,CASSLGGQETKYF
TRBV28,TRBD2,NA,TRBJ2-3,TGTGCCAGCAGTTTACTAGCGGGAGGGCCCAGAGATACGCAGTATTTT,CASSLLAGGPRDTQYF
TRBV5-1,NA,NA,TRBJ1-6,TGCGCCAGCAGCCCTGGCGCAGGGGTCTCACCCCTCCACTTT,CASSPGAGVSPLHF
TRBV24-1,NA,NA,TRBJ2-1,TGTGCCACCAGTGATACCTCACAGGCGTTCTCCTACAATGAGCAGTTCTTC,CATSDTSQAFSYNEQFF
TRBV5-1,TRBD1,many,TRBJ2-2,TGCGCCAGCAGCTTGCGAGGACAGGGAATGGCGGAGCTGTTTTTT,CASSLRGQGMAELFF
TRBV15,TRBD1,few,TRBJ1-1,TGTGCCACCAGCAGAGACCCTAACAGGGGGTCTATCGCTTTCTTT,CATSRDPNRGSIAFF
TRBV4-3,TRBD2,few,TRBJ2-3,TGCGCCAGCAGCCAACGACCACTAGCGGGAGTGGTAGATACGCAGTATTTT,CASSQRPLAGVVDTQYF
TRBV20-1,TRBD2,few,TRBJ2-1,TGCAGTGCTTGGACTAGCGGGAGGGCTTGGTTTGAGCAGTTCTTC,CSAWTSGRAWFEQFF
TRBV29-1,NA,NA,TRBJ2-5,TGCAGCGGCTACAGCGACATGGGGGGCCAGTACTTC,CSGYSDMGGQYF
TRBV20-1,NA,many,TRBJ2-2,TGCAGTGCTAGTATACGCGGGTCCTTCCCCGCGAACACCGGGGAGCTGTTTTTT,CSASIRGSFPANTGELFF